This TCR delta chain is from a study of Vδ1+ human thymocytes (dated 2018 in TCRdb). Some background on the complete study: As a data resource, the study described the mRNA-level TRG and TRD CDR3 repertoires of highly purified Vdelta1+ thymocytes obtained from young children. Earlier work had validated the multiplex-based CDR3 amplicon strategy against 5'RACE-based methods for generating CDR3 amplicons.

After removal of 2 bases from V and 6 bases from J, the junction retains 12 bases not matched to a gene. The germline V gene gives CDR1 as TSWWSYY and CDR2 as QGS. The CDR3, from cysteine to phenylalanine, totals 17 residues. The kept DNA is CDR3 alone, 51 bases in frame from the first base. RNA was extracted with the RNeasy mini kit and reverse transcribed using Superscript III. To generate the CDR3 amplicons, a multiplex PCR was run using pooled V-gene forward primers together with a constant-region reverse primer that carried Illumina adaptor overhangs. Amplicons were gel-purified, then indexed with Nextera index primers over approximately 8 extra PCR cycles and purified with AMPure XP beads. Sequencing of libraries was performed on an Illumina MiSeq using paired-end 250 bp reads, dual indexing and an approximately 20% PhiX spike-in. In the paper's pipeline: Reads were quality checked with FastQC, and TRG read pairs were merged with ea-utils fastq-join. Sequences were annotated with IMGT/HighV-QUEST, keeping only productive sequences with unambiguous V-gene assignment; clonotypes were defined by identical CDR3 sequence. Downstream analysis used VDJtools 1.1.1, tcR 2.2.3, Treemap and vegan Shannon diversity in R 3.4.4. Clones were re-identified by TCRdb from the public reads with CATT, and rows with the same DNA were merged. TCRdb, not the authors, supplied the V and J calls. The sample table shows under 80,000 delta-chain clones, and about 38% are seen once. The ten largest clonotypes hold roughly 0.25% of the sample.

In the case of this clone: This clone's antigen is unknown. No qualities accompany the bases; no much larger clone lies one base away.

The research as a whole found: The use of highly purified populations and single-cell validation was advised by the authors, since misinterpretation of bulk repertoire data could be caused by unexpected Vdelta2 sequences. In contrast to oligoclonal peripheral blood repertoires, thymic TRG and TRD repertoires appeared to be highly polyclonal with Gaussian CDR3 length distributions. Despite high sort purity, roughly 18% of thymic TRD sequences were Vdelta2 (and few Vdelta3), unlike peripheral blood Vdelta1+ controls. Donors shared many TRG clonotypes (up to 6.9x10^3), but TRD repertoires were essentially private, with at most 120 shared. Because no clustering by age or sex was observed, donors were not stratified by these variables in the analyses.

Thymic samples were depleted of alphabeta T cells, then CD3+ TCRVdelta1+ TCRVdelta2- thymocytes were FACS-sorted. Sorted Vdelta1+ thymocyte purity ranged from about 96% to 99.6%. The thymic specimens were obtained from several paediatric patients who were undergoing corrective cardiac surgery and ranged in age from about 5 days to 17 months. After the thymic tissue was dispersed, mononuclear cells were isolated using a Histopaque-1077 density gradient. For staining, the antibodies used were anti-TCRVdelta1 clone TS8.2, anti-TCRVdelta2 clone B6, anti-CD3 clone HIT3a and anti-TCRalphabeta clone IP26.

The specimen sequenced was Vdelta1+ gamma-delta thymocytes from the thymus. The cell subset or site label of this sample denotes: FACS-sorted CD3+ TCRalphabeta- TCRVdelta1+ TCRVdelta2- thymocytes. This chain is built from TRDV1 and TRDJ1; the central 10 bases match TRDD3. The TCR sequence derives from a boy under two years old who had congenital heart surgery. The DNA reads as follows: TGTGCTCTTGGGGAAAGCCGACTGGGGGATGAGAGCCATAAACTCATCTTT. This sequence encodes CALGESRLGDESHKLIF.